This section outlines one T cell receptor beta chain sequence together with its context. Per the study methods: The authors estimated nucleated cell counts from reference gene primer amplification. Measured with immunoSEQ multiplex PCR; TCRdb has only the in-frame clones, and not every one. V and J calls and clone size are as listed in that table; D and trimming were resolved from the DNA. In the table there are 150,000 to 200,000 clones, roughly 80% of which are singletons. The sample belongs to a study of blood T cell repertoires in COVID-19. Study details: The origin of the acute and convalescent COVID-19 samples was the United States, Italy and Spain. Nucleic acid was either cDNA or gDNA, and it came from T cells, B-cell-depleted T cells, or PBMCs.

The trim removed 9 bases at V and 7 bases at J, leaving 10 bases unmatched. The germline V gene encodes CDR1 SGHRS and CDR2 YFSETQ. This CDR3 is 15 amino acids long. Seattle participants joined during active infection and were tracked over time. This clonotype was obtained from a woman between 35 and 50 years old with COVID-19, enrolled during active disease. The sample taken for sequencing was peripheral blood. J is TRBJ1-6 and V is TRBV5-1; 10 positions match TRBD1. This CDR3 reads CATQPGTGENSPLHF. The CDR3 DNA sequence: TGCGCCACCCAACCCGGGACAGGGGAAAATTCACCCCTCCACTTT.